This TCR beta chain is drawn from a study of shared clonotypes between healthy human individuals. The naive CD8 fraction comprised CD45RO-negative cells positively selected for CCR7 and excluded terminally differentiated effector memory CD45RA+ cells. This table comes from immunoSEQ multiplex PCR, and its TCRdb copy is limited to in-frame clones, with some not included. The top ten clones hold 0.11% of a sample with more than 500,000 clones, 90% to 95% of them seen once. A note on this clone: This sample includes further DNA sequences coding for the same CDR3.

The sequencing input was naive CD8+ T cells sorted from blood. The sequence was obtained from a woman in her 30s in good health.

The CDR3 coding sequence is TGTGCCAGCAGCTCAGGGAGGTACGAGCAGTACTTC. Translation gives CASSSGRYEQYF. The chain joins TRBV7-9 to TRBJ2-7; TRBD2 might be the D (6 bases). V lost 4 bases, J lost 4 bases, and 8 bases lay in between. Germline V gene sequence: CDR1 SEHNR, CDR2 FQNEAQ (reference sequence). There are 12 residues in the CDR3.